The present T cell receptor (beta chain) was sequenced within a study of Ad26.COV2.S vaccination and SARS-CoV-2 variants. Study as a whole: Participants got Ad26.COV2.S intramuscularly, once or twice 56 days apart. Regarding the study as a whole: Substantial response breadth was reportedly seen for spike-specific CD8+ and CD4+ T cells after vaccination. Measurements of TCR breadth and depth may have given underestimates of the total T cell responses.

Sequencing was performed with immunoSEQ multiplex PCR; in TCRdb, only in-frame clones are kept and a portion is missing. This table holds about 250,000 clones, roughly 87% found once. V lost 4 bases and J lost 3; bases outside the gene matches: 9. CDR3 length: 15 amino acids. CDR1 is MNHEY, CDR2 SVGEGT, per germline. Regarding treatment: about 20 received Ad26.COV2.S at low or high dose, single or two shots; 5 received placebo; per-sample allocation not given. Samples were taken on day 63 after the first vaccine or placebo injection. Of note for this clone: The target antigen is unknown.

The starting material was peripheral blood, obtained in a trial of Ad26.COV2.S vaccine versus placebo. This sequence was found in a person between 18 and 65 years old who received the Ad26.COV2.S COVID-19 vaccine or a placebo. The chain has TRBV6-2 or TRBV6-3 and TRBJ2-7, with 7 bases aligning to TRBD1. The CDR3 bases are TGTGCCAGCAGTTCGAGAGGGGACAGAGTCTACGAGCAGTACTTC. Protein: CASSSRGDRVYEQYF.